This note documents a single T cell receptor beta chain sequence. The antigen is unknown. The sample is drawn from a study of blood T cells in healthy people across ages. The study's findings and limits: Fewer expanded clones and more diversity marked long-lived versus aged donors. TCR beta diversity per million T cells fell roughly linearly with age.

A J-beta primer mix and a sample-barcoded 5' primer were used in a second PCR of roughly 7 to 12 cycles. One entry per CDR3 protein results from TCRdb running MiXCR on the 5' RACE reads. Among more than 1,400,000 distinct CDR3 sequences listed, 42% were seen once. Sequencing input: blood. This TCR was sampled from a young woman in good health.

CDR3 nucleotides: TGTGCCAGCAGCTTGGGCAGCCAGGTCTCTGGAAACACCATATATTTT. Protein product: CASSLGSQVSGNTIYF. The chain employs TRBV7-9 and TRBJ1-3; D is ambiguous. The V and J ends lost 3 bases and 0 bases respectively, with 12 bases between them. The CDR3 has 16 residues. Germline CDR1 is SEHNR and CDR2 is FQNEAQ (reference sequence).